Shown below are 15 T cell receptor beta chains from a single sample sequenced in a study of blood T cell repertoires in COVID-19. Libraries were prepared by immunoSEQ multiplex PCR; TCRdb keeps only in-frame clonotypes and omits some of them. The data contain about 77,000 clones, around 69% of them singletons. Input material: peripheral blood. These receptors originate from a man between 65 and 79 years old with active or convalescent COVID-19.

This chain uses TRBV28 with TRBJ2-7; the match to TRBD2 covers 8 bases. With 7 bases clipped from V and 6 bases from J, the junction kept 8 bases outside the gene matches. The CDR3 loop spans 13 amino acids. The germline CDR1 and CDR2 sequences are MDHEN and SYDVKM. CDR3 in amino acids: CASITGGGTEQYF. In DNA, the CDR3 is TGTGCCAGCATTACGGGAGGGGGGACCGAGCAGTACTTC.

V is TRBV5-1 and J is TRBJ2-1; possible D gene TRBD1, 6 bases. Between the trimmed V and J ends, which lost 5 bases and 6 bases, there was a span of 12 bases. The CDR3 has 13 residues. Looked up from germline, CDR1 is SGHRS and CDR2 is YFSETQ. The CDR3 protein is CASSTGQFNEQFF. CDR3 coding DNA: TGCGCCAGCAGTACCGGACAGTTCAATGAGCAGTTCTTC.

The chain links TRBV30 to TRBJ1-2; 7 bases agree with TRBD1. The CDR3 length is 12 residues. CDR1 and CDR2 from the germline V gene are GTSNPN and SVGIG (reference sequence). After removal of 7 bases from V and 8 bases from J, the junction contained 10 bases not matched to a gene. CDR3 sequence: CASQTGNYGYTF. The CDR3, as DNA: TGTGCCTCACAGACAGGGAATTACGGCTACACCTTC.

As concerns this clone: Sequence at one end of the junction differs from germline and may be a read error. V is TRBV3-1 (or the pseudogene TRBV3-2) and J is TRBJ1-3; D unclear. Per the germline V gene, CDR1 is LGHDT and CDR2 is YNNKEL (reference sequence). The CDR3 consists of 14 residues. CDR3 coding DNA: TGTGCCAGCACCCAACGGAGCTCTGGAAACACCATATATTTT. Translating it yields CASTQRSSGNTIYF.

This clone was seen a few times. The CDR3: CAITSGQGVTEAFF. The CDR3 DNA follows: TGTGCCATCACATCGGGACAGGGGGTAACTGAAGCTTTCTTT. This chain uses TRBV10-3 with TRBJ1-1; the match to TRBD1 covers 11 bases. The trim removed 7 bases at V and 5 bases at J, leaving 6 bases unmatched. CDR3 size: 14 residues. Germline lookup yields CDR1 ENHRY and CDR2 SYGVKD.

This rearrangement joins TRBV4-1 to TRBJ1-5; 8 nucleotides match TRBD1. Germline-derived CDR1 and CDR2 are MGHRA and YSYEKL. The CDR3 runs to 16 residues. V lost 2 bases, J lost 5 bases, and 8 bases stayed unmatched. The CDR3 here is CASSQRGGTGDQPQHF. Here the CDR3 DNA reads TGCGCCAGCAGCCAAAGGGGGGGGACAGGAGATCAGCCCCAGCATTTT.

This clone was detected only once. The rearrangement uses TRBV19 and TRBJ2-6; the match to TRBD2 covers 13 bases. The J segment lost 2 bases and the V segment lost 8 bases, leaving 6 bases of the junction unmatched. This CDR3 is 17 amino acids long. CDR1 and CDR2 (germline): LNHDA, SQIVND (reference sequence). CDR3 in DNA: TGTGCCAGTTTAAGACTAGCGGGGGGCCCTGGGGCCAACGTCCTGACTTTC. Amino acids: CASLRLAGGPGANVLTF.

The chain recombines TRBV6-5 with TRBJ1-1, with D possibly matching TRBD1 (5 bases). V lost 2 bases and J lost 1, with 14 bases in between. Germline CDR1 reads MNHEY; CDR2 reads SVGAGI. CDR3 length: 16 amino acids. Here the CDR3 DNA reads TGTGCCAGCAGTTACGCTCCCCAGGACAAGAACACTGAAGCTTTCTTT. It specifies CASSYAPQDKNTEAFF.

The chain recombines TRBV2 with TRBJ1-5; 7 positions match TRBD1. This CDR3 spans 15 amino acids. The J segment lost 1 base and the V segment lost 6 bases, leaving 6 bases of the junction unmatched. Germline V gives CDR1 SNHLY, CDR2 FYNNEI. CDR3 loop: CASRLEGASNQPQHF. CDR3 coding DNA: TGTGCCAGCAGGCTCGAGGGGGCGAGCAATCAGCCCCAGCATTTT.

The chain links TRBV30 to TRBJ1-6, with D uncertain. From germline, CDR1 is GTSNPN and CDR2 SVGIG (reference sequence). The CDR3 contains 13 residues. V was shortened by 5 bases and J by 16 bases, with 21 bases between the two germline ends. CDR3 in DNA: TGTGCCTGGGGCCGTTCTCCCCTCCGGGATCTCCACTTT. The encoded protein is CAWGRSPLRDLHF.

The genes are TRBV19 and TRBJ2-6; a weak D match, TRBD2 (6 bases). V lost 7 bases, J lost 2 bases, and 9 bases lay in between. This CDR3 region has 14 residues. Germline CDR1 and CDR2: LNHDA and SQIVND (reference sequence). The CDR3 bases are TGTGCCAGTAAATGGGGGGCTGGGGCCAACGTCCTGACTTTC. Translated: CASKWGAGANVLTF.

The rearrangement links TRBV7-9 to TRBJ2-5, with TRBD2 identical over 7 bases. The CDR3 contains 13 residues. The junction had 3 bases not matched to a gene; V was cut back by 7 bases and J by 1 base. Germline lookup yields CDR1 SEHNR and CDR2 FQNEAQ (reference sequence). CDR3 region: CASIGGTQETQYF. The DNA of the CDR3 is TGTGCCAGCATCGGGGGGACCCAAGAGACCCAGTACTTC.

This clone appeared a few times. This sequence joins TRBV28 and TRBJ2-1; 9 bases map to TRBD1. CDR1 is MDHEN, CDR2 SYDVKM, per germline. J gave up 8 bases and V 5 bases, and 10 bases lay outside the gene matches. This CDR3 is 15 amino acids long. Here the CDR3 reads CASSPGDREAHEQFF. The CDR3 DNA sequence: TGTGCCAGCAGTCCAGGGGACAGGGAGGCACATGAGCAGTTCTTC.

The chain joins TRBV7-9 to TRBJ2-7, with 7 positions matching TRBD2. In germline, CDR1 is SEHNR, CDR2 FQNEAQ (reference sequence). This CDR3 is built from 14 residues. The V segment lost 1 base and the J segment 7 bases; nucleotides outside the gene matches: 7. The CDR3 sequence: CASSLGGVGGEQYF. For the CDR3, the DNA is TGTGCCAGCAGCTTAGGGGGAGTGGGAGGGGAGCAGTACTTC. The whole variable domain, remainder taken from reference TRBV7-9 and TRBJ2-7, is DTGVSQNPRHKITKRGQNVTFRCDPISEHNRLYWYRQTLGQGPEFLTYFQNEAQLEKSRLLSDRFSAERPKGSFSTLEIQRTEQGDSAMYLCASSLGGVGGEQYFGPGTRLTVT.

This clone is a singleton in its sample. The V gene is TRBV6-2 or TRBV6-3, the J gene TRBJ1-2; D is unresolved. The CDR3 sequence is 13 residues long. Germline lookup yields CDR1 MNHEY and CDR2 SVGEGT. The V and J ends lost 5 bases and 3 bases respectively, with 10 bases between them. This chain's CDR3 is CASSDLVDYGYTF. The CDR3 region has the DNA TGTGCCAGCAGTGATCTGGTAGACTATGGCTACACCTTC.